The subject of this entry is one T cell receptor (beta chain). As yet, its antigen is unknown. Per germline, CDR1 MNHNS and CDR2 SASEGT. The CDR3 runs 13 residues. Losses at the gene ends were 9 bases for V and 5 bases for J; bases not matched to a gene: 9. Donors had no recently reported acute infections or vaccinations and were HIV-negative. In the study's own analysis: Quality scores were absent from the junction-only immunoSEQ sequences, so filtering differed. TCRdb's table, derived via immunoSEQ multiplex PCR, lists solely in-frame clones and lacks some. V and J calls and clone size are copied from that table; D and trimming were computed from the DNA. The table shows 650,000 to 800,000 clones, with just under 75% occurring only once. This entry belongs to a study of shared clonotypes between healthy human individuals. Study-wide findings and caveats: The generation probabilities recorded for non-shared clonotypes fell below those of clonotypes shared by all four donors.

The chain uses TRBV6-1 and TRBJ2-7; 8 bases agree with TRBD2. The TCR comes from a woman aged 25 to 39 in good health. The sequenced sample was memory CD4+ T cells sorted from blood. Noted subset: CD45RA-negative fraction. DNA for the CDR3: TGTGCCAGGATATCGGGAGGGCCCCACGAGCAGTACTTC. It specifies CARISGGPHEQYF.